This T cell receptor beta chain stems from a study of persistence of HIV-infected CD4 T cells. Cells were stimulated with CMV-infected fibroblast lysates at around 9.1 ug/mL. Memory cells lacking CD40L and CD69 with high CD45RO were sorted. This clone was seen only once. Its antigen is unidentified. The germline V and J ends were trimmed by 5 bases and 7 bases, with 8 bases remaining between them. CDR3 length: 11 amino acids. Germline V CDR1 and CDR2: DFQATT, SNEGSKA (reference sequence). This was the immunoSEQ version 4 assay in survey mode. Some clones are missing from TCRdb's copy, which holds only in-frame ones; the method was immunoSEQ multiplex PCR. The data contain 25,000 to 30,000 clones, over 65% of them singletons.

Sequenced material: CD4+ T cells sorted from PBMCs after approximately 19-hour stimulation, taken from a patient who received antiretroviral therapy. The sequence derives from an adult woman with HIV who was CMV-seropositive. The chain carries TRBV20-1 and TRBJ2-2; weak D call: TRBD2 (5 bases). The CDR3 DNA reads as TGCAGTGCTGGAGGCTTCGGGGAGCTGTTTTTT. Protein sequence: CSAGGFGELFF.